These 10 T cell receptor beta chains were all obtained from the same sample, sequenced in a study of blood T cell repertoires in COVID-19. Profiling relied on immunoSEQ multiplex PCR, and the TCRdb table lists in-frame clones only, not all of them. In the table there are about 210,000 clones, 81% of which are singletons. Sequenced input: PBMCs or T cells enriched from blood (not recorded which). Source of these receptors: a man aged 35-49 years who had recovered from COVID-19.

V gene TRBV7-9 combines with J gene TRBJ2-1; 7 nucleotides match TRBD2. The CDR3 runs 17 residues. J gave up 1 base and V 8 bases, and 14 bases lay outside the gene matches. Germline V gene lookup returns CDR1 SEHNR and CDR2 FQNEAQ (reference sequence). The CDR3 coding sequence is TGTGCCAGCCGGGGGGAGACTAGCCGAAATTCCTACAATGAGCAGTTCTTC. This translates into CASRGETSRNSYNEQFF.

This sequence joins TRBV5-5 and TRBJ2-1; 11 nucleotides match TRBD1. CDR1 is SGHKS, CDR2 YYEKEE, per germline (reference sequence). V was pared by 1 base and J by 9 bases, with 6 bases of the junction left unmatched. The length of the CDR3 is 15 residues. The CDR3 loop is CASSLRDRGIGEQFF. The DNA of the CDR3 is TGTGCCAGCAGCTTGAGGGACAGGGGGATTGGTGAGCAGTTCTTC.

This clone has only one observation. This chain links TRBV27 with TRBJ2-5; D uncertain. The CDR3 sequence is 13 residues long. V was shortened by 2 bases and J by 5 bases, with 9 bases between the two germline ends. Germline lookup yields CDR1 MNHEY and CDR2 SMNVEV (reference sequence). The CDR3 reads CASSLGRAETQYF. The CDR3 DNA reads TGTGCCAGCAGTTTAGGGCGAGCCGAGACCCAGTACTTC.

The chain combines TRBV10-3 with TRBJ2-1; no firm D call. Germline V gene sequence: CDR1 ENHRY, CDR2 SYGVKD. V was trimmed by 4 bases and J by 5 bases, leaving 9 bases between them. This CDR3 is 13 amino acids long. CDR3 amino acids: CAISVEIHNEQFF. The CDR3 DNA reads TGTGCCATCAGTGTAGAGATCCACAATGAGCAGTTCTTC.

The chain has TRBV6-5 and TRBJ2-1; no clear D. This CDR3 has 15 amino acids. Germline CDR1 is MNHEY and CDR2 is SVGAGI. Trimming removed 6 bases from V and 0 bases from J, with 12 bases in between. The CDR3 protein is CASRLNTNSYNEQFF. The CDR3 coding sequence is TGTGCCAGCAGGTTGAACACAAACTCCTACAATGAGCAGTTCTTC.

The sample holds a few counts of this clone. The chain has TRBV2 and TRBJ2-2; 9 bases match TRBD2. The CDR3 length is 16 residues. The V gene's germline CDR1 is SNHLY and CDR2 FYNNEI. Trimming removed 5 bases from V and 1 base from J; junction bases left unmatched: 5. The CDR3 sequence: CASSPEAGGNTGELFF. CDR3 bases: TGTGCCAGCAGTCCGGAAGCGGGAGGGAACACCGGGGAGCTGTTTTTT. Looking up the rest from reference TRBV2 and TRBJ2-2 gives the full variable domain: EPEVTQTPSHQVTQMGQEVILRCVPISNHLYFYWYRQILGQKVEFLVSFYNNEISEKSEIFDDQFSVERPDGSNFTLKIRSTKLEDSAMYFCASSPEAGGNTGELFFGEGSRLTVL.

This chain connects TRBV5-1 to TRBJ1-3, with D possibly TRBD1 on 6 matching bases. Trimming cost V 1 base and J 7 bases, with 18 bases left between them. The CDR3 is 16 amino acids. Germline CDR1 SGHRS, CDR2 YFSETQ. The DNA of the CDR3 is TGCGCCAGCAGCTTGAGGGACAAAGGACCGGGGAACACCATATATTTT. This sequence encodes CASSLRDKGPGNTIYF. Combining the CDR3 with reference TRBV5-1 and TRBJ1-3 gives the whole variable domain KAGVTQTPRYLIKTRGQQVTLSCSPISGHRSVSWYQQTPGQGLQFLFEYFSETQRNKGNFPGRFSGRQFSNSRSEMNVSTLELGDSALYLCASSLRDKGPGNTIYFGEGSWLTVV.

The chain employs TRBV6-5 and TRBJ1-6; the D gene is possibly TRBD1 (5 bases). V lost 0 bases, J lost 16 bases, and 19 bases lay in between. CDR1 is MNHEY, CDR2 SVGAGI, per germline. This CDR3 spans 15 amino acids. The CDR3 DNA follows: TGTGCCAGCAGTTACTCAAGGTTAAGGGGAACGTATCTCCACTTT. Its protein product is CASSYSRLRGTYLHF.

This clone was observed a few times. The rearrangement joins TRBV9 to TRBJ1-5, with D hard to call. From germline, CDR1 is SGDLS and CDR2 YYNGEE. This CDR3 has 13 residues. V was cut by 2 bases and J by 2 bases, with 5 bases left in between. Here the CDR3 reads CASSVSGNQPQHF. As DNA, the CDR3 is TGTGCCAGCAGCGTGAGCGGCAATCAGCCCCAGCATTTT.

Here the CDR3 DNA reads TGTGCCACCAGTGATCCTGGCGGGGGGCAGCAGCCCCAGCATTTT. This codes for CATSDPGGGQQPQHF. The chain links TRBV24-1 to TRBJ1-5; perhaps TRBD1 as D (6 bases). The length of the CDR3 is 15 residues. CDR1 is KGHDR and CDR2 is SFDVKD in the germline V gene. Trimming removed 3 bases at V and 7 bases at J, with 15 bases between.